This T cell receptor (beta chain) was captured by sequencing in a study of T cell clonality in common variable immunodeficiency (dated by TCRdb to the mid-2010s). Points the paper makes about the study in general: TCRbeta clonality was higher in CVID subjects than in healthy controls (t-test p = 0.018), and the increase was most characteristic of about a third of subjects. Reportedly, TCRbeta sequences from CVID had fewer deletions and N-nucleotide insertions, and highly modified clones with 13 or more V deletions were absent from CVID. It was noted by the authors that sequencing of the repertoires of T cell subpopulations would be needed to clarify the cause of the increased clonality in CVID. Patient heterogeneity within the CVID cohort put limits on correlating repertoire features with clinical complications. CVID subjects shared fewer TCRbeta clones with each other than healthy controls did (p < 0.0001). Although equal DNA input was used, an average of approximately 82,000 unique sequences per sample was obtained for controls, compared with some 30,000 for CVID samples.

Diagnosis of CVID followed standard criteria, namely serum IgG, IgA and/or IgM below the normal range together with specific antibody deficiency. A total of 40 to 50 subjects (approximately 15 female and around 29 male; age range roughly 9 to 70 years, mean age around 40) were included in the CVID group. Most CVID patients and most healthy controls were of Caucasian heritage. Replacement immunoglobulin therapy had been administered to all CVID subjects for at least one year at the time of study participation. When blood was collected, none of the CVID subjects were ill or on immunomodulatory or immunosuppressive medication. Heparinized peripheral whole blood samples of about 5 to 9 ml were collected from each donor. TCRbeta CDR3 repertoires were sequenced from genomic DNA of adults with common variable immune deficiency (CVID) and healthy adult controls. To isolate peripheral blood mononuclear cells, diluted blood was subjected to density centrifugation over Hypaque 1077 or Ficoll-Paque. Unsorted mononuclear cells served as the source of genomic DNA, which was extracted either by Qiagen column purification or by a centrifugation-based method.

CDR1 and CDR2 were assigned from the germline V gene as SNHLY and FYNNEI. The CDR3, from cysteine to phenylalanine, totals 13 residues. Shown are 30 bases from within the CDR3, in frame from base 1. V gives up 9 bases and J gives up 3 bases, and the segment between their germline ends measures 15 bases. For sequencing, equivalent amounts of genomic DNA were input from CVID and control samples. For every sample, a 60 bp segment covering the rearranged TCRbeta CDR3 region was amplified and then sequenced. The immunoSEQ assay, a bias-corrected multiplex PCR combined with high-throughput sequencing, was used to amplify TCRbeta. In the source study's methods: Each unique nucleotide sequence was treated as a clone and annotated with V, D and J genes, copy number and frequency. Sequences were labeled productive if in frame, and non-productive if out of frame or containing stop codons. As previously described, Shannon's entropy was used to calculate clonality. Mean CDR3 Kyte-Doolittle hydropathy was derived from the predicted amino acid sequences of productive clones. Hierarchical clustering of scaled V gene usage was performed with the R hclust function using Manhattan distance and complete linkage. To assess clone sharing by CDR3 amino acid sequence, 12 repertoires per group were resampled over 100 rounds. Repertoires were searched for approximately 70 published EBV-specific and about 250 published CMV-specific TCRbeta sequences. A couple of CVID samples that yielded fewer than 10,000 sequences were excluded from the analysis, so 40 to 50 CVID repertoires were retained. TCRdb retrieved this table from immuneACCESS and kept in-frame rearrangements only. Not all clones are present; in checked studies, unresolved V genes account for under half, and no reason is known for the remainder. V, J and clone size are taken as reported in that table, and D and trimming were inferred from the DNA itself. This sample contains over 30,000 clones, none of which is a singleton. The ten largest make up 25% to 30% of the sample.

This clone was seen a few times. The clone's antigen remains unknown. The read falls 3 residues short of the CDR3 end, and the missing part is taken from the germline J gene. Sequenced sample: peripheral blood mononuclear cells. Recombination joined TRBV2 with TRBJ2-7; 6 matching bases give a weak D call of TRBD1. This clonotype originated in a human donor with common variable immunodeficiency. Incomplete CDR3 DNA: TGTGCCAGTTCGACAGAGGGGGACTACGAG. This gives the protein CASSTEGDYE. The entire CDR3 reads CASSTEGDYEQYF.